This T cell receptor beta chain is from a study of T cells after yellow fever vaccination. Trimming took off 6 bases at V and 2 bases at J, with 15 bases between the two ends. This CDR3 is built from 14 residues. Germline V gene lookup returns CDR1 SQVTM and CDR2 ANQGSEA. This clonotype was counted ten times or more. TCRdb reprocessed the 5' RACE reads with MiXCR, giving one entry per CDR3 protein. The sample comprises around 25,000 distinct CDR3 sequences, roughly 3.2% of which are singletons, and approximately 0.94% rests with the top ten. The TCR sequence derives from a man aged 18 to 29 who received the YFV17D yellow fever vaccine. V gene TRBV29-1 combines with J gene TRBJ2-3; D remains unclear. The sequenced sample was PBMCs, either bulk or a sorted T-cell subset (CD4+, CD8+, memory, or dextramer-sorted; not recorded which), obtained roughly 46 days after the first yellow fever vaccination. The CDR3 region has the DNA TGCAGCGTCGGTCTGCCCGCGACCACAGATACGCAGTATTTT. It specifies CSVGLPATTDTQYF.